The 27 T cell receptor beta chains below all came from one sample that was sequenced in a study of hypomethylating agent response in myelodysplastic syndrome. TCRdb's table, derived via immunoSEQ multiplex PCR, lists solely in-frame clones and lacks some. The sample includes fewer than 7,500 clones, approximately 82% of them seen just once. Sequenced here: bone marrow, sampled before or after starting hypomethylating agent treatment for myelodysplastic syndrome (not recorded which). The receptors originated from a human donor with myelodysplastic syndrome.

The chain combines TRBV27 with TRBJ1-5, with 7 bases lining up with TRBD1. This CDR3 has 14 residues. CDR1 and CDR2 from the germline V gene are MNHEY and SMNVEV (reference sequence). The junction had 3 bases not matched to a gene; V was cut back by 2 bases and J by 5 bases. The CDR3 DNA is TGTGCCAGCAGTTTAGACAGGGAGTATCAGCCCCAGCATTTT. Translation: CASSLDREYQPQHF.

The V and J genes are TRBV5-1 and TRBJ2-2, with unresolved D. The V end lost 4 bases, the J end lost 0 bases, and 4 bases lay between the germline ends. CDR3 size: 13 residues. CDR1 and CDR2 (germline): SGHRS, YFSETQ. This CDR3 is CASSVTNTGELFF. In DNA, the CDR3 is TGCGCCAGCAGCGTAACGAACACCGGGGAGCTGTTTTTT.

V usage is TRBV11-1 and J usage is TRBJ2-3, with 8 positions matching TRBD1. CDR1 and CDR2 (germline): SGHAT, FQDESV (reference sequence). After removal of 5 bases from V and 1 base from J, the junction contained 5 bases not matched to a gene. CDR3 length: 15 amino acids. The CDR3 nucleotides are TGTGCCAGCAGCATTGACAGGGGAGGCACAGATACGCAGTATTTT. Its protein product is CASSIDRGGTDTQYF.

This chain joins TRBV6-1 and TRBJ1-5, with D possibly being TRBD1 (6 bases). V dropped 5 bases and J dropped 7 bases, with 12 bases sitting between them. CDR3 length: 13 residues. Germline-derived CDR1 and CDR2 are MNHNS and SASEGT. CDR3 in DNA: TGTGCCAGCAGTCCTGGGGGCGACCAGCCCCAGCATTTT. This sequence encodes CASSPGGDQPQHF.

CDR3 loop: CATGQANTEAFF. For the CDR3, the DNA is TGTGCCACGGGACAGGCGAACACTGAAGCTTTCTTT. The chain combines TRBV6-6 with TRBJ1-1; 8 bases are shared with TRBD1. After removal of 10 bases from V and 1 base from J, the junction contained 2 bases not matched to a gene. Germline values: CDR1 MNHNY, CDR2 SVGAGI (reference sequence). The CDR3 is 12 residues long.

The chain recombines TRBV4-2 with TRBJ2-1, with D perhaps being TRBD1 or TRBD2 (5 bases each). This CDR3 is built from 16 residues. Germline V gene lookup returns CDR1 LGHNA and CDR2 YNFKEQ. V was trimmed by 0 bases and J by 2 bases, leaving 11 bases between them. Here the CDR3 DNA reads TGTGCCAGCAGCCAAGAATTGGGGGTAACCTACAATGAGCAGTTCTTC. Protein: CASSQELGVTYNEQFF.

The genes are TRBV6-1 and TRBJ2-1; D perhaps matches TRBD1 (7 bases). CDR3 length: 17 amino acids. The V gene's germline CDR1 is MNHNS and CDR2 SASEGT. Trimming stripped 4 bases from V and 0 bases from J, with 16 bases between. The CDR3 bases are TGTGCCAGCAGTGGACCCAGGGGGGCAAGCTCCTACAATGAGCAGTTCTTC. It translates to CASSGPRGASSYNEQFF.

CDR3 in amino acids: CASSKGTNYGYTF. The CDR3 region has the DNA TGTGCCAGTAGTAAAGGGACTAACTATGGCTACACCTTC. This chain connects TRBV19 to TRBJ1-2; D not resolved. Per the germline V gene, CDR1 is LNHDA and CDR2 is SQIVND (reference sequence). The CDR3 totals 13 residues. Trimming cost V 4 bases and J 0 bases, with 6 bases left between them.

This chain links TRBV25-1 with TRBJ1-1; tentative D call: TRBD1 (6 bases). The CDR3 is 14 residues long. With 4 bases removed from V and 7 bases from J, the gap between germline ends came to 16 bases. Germline assignment: CDR1 MGHDK and CDR2 SYGVNS. DNA of the CDR3: TGTGCCAGCAGTGCCACAGGGTATTACGGTGAAGCTTTCTTT. It yields the protein CASSATGYYGEAFF.

This chain connects TRBV5-1 to TRBJ2-7; a weak D match, TRBD2 (6 bases). CDR1 SGHRS and CDR2 YFSETQ come from the germline V gene. The V end was cut by 6 bases, the J end by 0 bases, with 13 bases between. This CDR3 contains 14 residues. This CDR3 is CASTLGGDSYEQYF. CDR3 sequence (DNA): TGCGCCAGCACCCTAGGAGGGGACTCCTACGAGCAGTACTTC. The full variable domain, its missing parts supplied by reference TRBV5-1 and TRBJ2-7, is KAGVTQTPRYLIKTRGQQVTLSCSPISGHRSVSWYQQTPGQGLQFLFEYFSETQRNKGNFPGRFSGRQFSNSRSEMNVSTLELGDSALYLCASTLGGDSYEQYFGPGTRLTVT.

The chain couples TRBV7-9 to TRBJ2-5; 8 bases align to TRBD2. The germline gives CDR1 SEHNR, CDR2 FQNEAQ (reference sequence). J gave up 5 bases and V 2 bases, and 7 bases lay outside the gene matches. The CDR3 has 15 residues. The CDR3 coding sequence is TGTGCCAGCAGCTTACAGCGGGGGACCATGGAGACCCAGTACTTC. The encoded protein is CASSLQRGTMETQYF.

The chain recombines TRBV10-3 with TRBJ2-7; unclear D gene. Trimming pared 6 bases from V and 2 bases from J, leaving 14 bases between. The V gene's germline CDR1 is ENHRY and CDR2 SYGVKD. The CDR3 covers 14 residues. CDR3 region: CAISVILPAYEQYF. The CDR3, as DNA: TGTGCCATCAGCGTAATTCTACCGGCCTACGAGCAGTACTTC.

The chain employs TRBV7-2 and TRBJ1-1; D unclear. The CDR3 spans 13 residues. The germline CDR1 and CDR2 sequences are SGHTA and FQGNSA. The germline V and J ends were trimmed by 7 bases and 1 base, with 10 bases remaining between them. CDR3 loop: CASTLLGNTEAFF. Written as DNA, the CDR3 is TGTGCCAGCACCCTTCTGGGGAACACTGAAGCTTTCTTT. The variable domain in full, completed from reference TRBV7-2 and TRBJ1-1, reads GAGVSQSPSNKVTEKGKDVELRCDPISGHTALYWYRQSLGQGLEFLIYFQGNSAPDKSGLPSDRFSAERTGGSVSTLTIQRTQQEDSAVYLCASTLLGNTEAFFGQGTRLTVV.

CDR3 loop: CASSLVEGGQFF. The CDR3 coding sequence is TGTGCCAGCAGCTTAGTGGAGGGGGGGCAGTTCTTC. The chain combines TRBV7-2 with TRBJ2-1; D tentatively fits TRBD1 or TRBD2 (6 bases each). The CDR3 runs to 12 residues. V lost 1 base and J lost 12, with 10 bases in between. Germline loops: CDR1 SGHTA, CDR2 FQGNSA.

As concerns this clone: The junction does not match germline at one end; this may be a read error. CDR3 loop: CASSFVAGPPEAFF. CDR3 coding DNA: TGTGCCAGCAGCTTCGTCGCGGGTCCGCCTGAGGCTTTCTTT. The rearrangement joins TRBV11-2 to TRBJ1-1; D gene unclear. Germline V gives CDR1 SGHAT, CDR2 FQNNGV. The CDR3 covers 14 residues.

The V gene is TRBV5-8, the J gene TRBJ1-4; tentatively, D is TRBD1 (6 bases). Germline assignment: CDR1 SGHTS and CDR2 YDEGEE. V was trimmed by 7 bases and J by 8 bases, leaving 24 bases between them. CDR3 length: 16 residues. CDR3 protein: CASPRDTHPGTEKLFF. The DNA for the CDR3 is TGTGCCAGCCCTCGGGACACCCACCCTGGGACCGAAAAACTGTTTTTT.

As for this clone: At one end, the junction sequence differs from germline, possibly due to a read error. V usage is TRBV28 and J usage is TRBJ2-6; tentatively, D is TRBD1 (5 bases). The CDR3 runs 14 residues. Germline CDR1 is MDHEN and CDR2 is SYDVKM. The CDR3 DNA sequence: TGTGCCGGATCCGGGCAAACTGGGGCCAACGTCCTAACTTTC. This encodes CAGSGQTGANVLTF.

The chain uses TRBV19 and TRBJ1-1, with D possibly matching TRBD1 (5 bases). The CDR3 contains 14 residues. V gave up 9 bases and J gave up 3 bases, with 17 bases separating them. The germline gives CDR1 LNHDA, CDR2 SQIVND (reference sequence). CDR3 sequence reads: CASLKSIGDTEAFF. For the CDR3, the DNA is TGTGCCAGCCTTAAAAGTATAGGGGACACTGAAGCTTTCTTT.

The chain has TRBV5-6 and TRBJ1-2, with TRBD1 identical over 7 bases. V shed 5 bases and J 2 bases; nucleotides not matched to a gene: 3. Germline V CDR1 and CDR2: SGHDT, YYEEEE. This CDR3 has 13 residues. As DNA, the CDR3 is TGTGCCAGCAGTCCGACAGGGAACTATGGCTACACCTTC. Translated, it gives CASSPTGNYGYTF.

The rearrangement joins TRBV11-2 to TRBJ2-7; 8 bases line up with TRBD1. Germline V lookup: CDR1 SGHAT, CDR2 FQNNGV. The CDR3 is 16 amino acids. The V gene end was trimmed by 0 bases and the J gene end by 2 bases; junction bases not matched to a gene: 6. The CDR3 loop reads CASSLDTGQDAYEQYF. In DNA, the CDR3 is TGTGCCAGCAGCTTAGACACGGGACAGGACGCCTACGAGCAGTACTTC.

This clone occurred once. The chain carries TRBV7-9 and TRBJ1-2, with D possibly being TRBD1 (6 bases). With 9 bases removed from V and 4 bases from J, the gap between germline ends came to 18 bases. This CDR3 is built from 14 residues. In germline, CDR1 is SEHNR, CDR2 FQNEAQ (reference sequence). In DNA form, the CDR3 reads TGTGCCAGAGGGGACCGGGACACCATCTATGGCTACACCTTC. Protein product: CARGDRDTIYGYTF.

This chain's CDR3 is CASSWTGEYEQYF. DNA for the CDR3: TGTGCCAGCAGCTGGACAGGAGAGTACGAGCAGTACTTC. The genes are TRBV5-6 and TRBJ2-7; 7 positions match TRBD1. The CDR3 length is 13 residues. The germline CDR1 and CDR2 sequences are SGHDT and YYEEEE. V trimming: 3 bases; J trimming: 4 bases; junction bases outside the gene matches: 4.

This rearrangement joins TRBV9 to TRBJ2-7, with TRBD1 matching 9 bases. Per the germline V gene, CDR1 is SGDLS and CDR2 is YYNGEE. The length of the CDR3 is 16 residues. J was trimmed by 5 bases and V by 3 bases; bases with no gene match: 12. CDR3 nucleotides: TGTGCCAGCAGCGGTCCCCTCCTAACAGGGGGCCACGAGCAGTACTTC. Translated, it gives CASSGPLLTGGHEQYF.

The CDR3 coding sequence is TGTGCCAGCAGCTCACCTTCTATGCCCGTGCAGTTCTTC. It encodes CASSSPSMPVQFF. V is TRBV5-6 and J is TRBJ2-1; D is unresolved. The germline V and J ends were trimmed by 3 bases and 12 bases, with 16 bases remaining between them. The CDR3 length is 13 residues. Germline values: CDR1 SGHDT, CDR2 YYEEEE.

The rearrangement links TRBV9 to TRBJ1-1, with D possibly matching TRBD1 (5 bases). CDR1 is SGDLS, CDR2 YYNGEE, per germline. The V gene lost 0 bases and the J gene lost 4 bases, with 13 bases spanning the gap. The CDR3 length is 15 residues. Here the CDR3 DNA reads TGTGCCAGCAGCGTAGCTAGTTCCGGGGGCACTGAAGCTTTCTTT. Its protein is CASSVASSGGTEAFF.

This clone has only one observation. The germline gene is not matched at one end of the junction; a read error may be the cause. The CDR3 spells CSAEPEGHPQGTQYF. The CDR3 DNA reads TGCAGCGCTGAACCCGAGGGACATCCTCAGGGGACCCAGTACTTC. The V call is TRBV29-1, the J call TRBJ2-5, with D perhaps TRBD1 (6 bases). This CDR3 has 15 amino acids. Germline V CDR1 and CDR2: SQVTM, ANQGSEA.

The chain recombines TRBV11-2 with TRBJ2-1; 7 positions agree with TRBD1. This CDR3 comprises 15 residues. Germline-derived CDR1 and CDR2 are SGHAT and FQNNGV. V dropped 5 bases and J dropped 9; count of bases not matched to a gene: 13. The CDR3 here is CASSTRQGSYGEQFF. CDR3 nucleotides: TGTGCCAGCAGCACCAGACAGGGTTCGTATGGTGAGCAGTTCTTC. Full variable domain (outside the CDR3, taken from reference TRBV11-2 and TRBJ2-1): EAGVAQSPRYKIIEKRQSVAFWCNPISGHATLYWYQQILGQGPKLLIQFQNNGVVDDSQLPKDRFSAERLKGVDSTLKIQPAKLEDSAVYLCASSTRQGSYGEQFFGPGTRLTVL.